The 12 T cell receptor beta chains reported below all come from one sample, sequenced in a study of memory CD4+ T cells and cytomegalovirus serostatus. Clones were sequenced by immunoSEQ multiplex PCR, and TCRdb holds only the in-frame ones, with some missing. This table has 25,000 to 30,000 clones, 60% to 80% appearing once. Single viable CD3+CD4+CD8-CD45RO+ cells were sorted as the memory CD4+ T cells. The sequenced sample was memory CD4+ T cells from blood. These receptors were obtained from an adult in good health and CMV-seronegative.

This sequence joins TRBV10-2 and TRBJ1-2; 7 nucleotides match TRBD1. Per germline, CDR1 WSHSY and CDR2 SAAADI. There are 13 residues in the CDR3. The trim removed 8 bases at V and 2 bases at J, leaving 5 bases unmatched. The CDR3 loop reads CASGGGANYGYTF. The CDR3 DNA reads TGCGCCAGCGGAGGGGGCGCGAACTATGGCTACACCTTC.

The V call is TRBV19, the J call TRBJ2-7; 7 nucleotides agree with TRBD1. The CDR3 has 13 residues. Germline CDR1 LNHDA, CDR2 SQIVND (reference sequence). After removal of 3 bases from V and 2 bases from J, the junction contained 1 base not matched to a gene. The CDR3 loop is CASSMDRPYEQYF. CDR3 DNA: TGTGCCAGTAGTATGGACAGGCCCTACGAGCAGTACTTC.

The CDR3 protein is CASSLVHSGNTIYF. The CDR3 DNA sequence: TGTGCCAGCAGTTTAGTCCACTCTGGAAACACCATATATTTT. The J gene is TRBJ1-3, the V gene TRBV28; D remains ambiguous. Germline lookup yields CDR1 MDHEN and CDR2 SYDVKM. Trimming pared 2 bases from V and 0 bases from J, leaving 5 bases between. CDR3 size: 14 residues.

The CDR3 reads CASGRAGTYEQYF. The CDR3 nucleotides read TGTGCCAGCGGGAGAGCGGGGACGTACGAGCAGTACTTC. The rearrangement joins TRBV13 to TRBJ2-7; 7 nucleotides agree with TRBD2. After removal of 8 bases from V and 4 bases from J, the junction contained 8 bases not matched to a gene. The CDR3 is made up of 13 amino acids. Germline lookup yields CDR1 PRHDT and CDR2 FYEKMQ (reference sequence).

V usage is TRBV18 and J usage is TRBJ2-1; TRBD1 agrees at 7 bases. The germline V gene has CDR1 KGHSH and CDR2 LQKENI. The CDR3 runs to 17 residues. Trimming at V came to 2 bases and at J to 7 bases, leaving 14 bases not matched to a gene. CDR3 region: CASSPAPSRSGGNEQFF. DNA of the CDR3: TGTGCCAGCTCACCAGCCCCAAGTCGTTCAGGGGGAAATGAGCAGTTCTTC.

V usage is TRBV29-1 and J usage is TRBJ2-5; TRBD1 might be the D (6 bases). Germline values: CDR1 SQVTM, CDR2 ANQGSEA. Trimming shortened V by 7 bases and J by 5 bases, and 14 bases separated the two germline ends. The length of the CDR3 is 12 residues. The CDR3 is CSGGQLGETQYF. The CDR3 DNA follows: TGCAGCGGGGGGCAGTTAGGGGAGACCCAGTACTTC.

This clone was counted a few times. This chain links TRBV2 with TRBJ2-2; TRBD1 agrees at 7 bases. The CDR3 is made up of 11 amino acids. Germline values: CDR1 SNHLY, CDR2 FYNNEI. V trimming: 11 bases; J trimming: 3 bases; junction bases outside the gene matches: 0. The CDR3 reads CAQGDTGELFF. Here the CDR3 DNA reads TGTGCCCAGGGGGACACCGGGGAGCTGTTTTTT. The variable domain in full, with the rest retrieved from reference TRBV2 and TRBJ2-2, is EPEVTQTPSHQVTQMGQEVILRCVPISNHLYFYWYRQILGQKVEFLVSFYNNEISEKSEIFDDQFSVERPDGSNFTLKIRSTKLEDSAMYFCAQGDTGELFFGEGSRLTVL.

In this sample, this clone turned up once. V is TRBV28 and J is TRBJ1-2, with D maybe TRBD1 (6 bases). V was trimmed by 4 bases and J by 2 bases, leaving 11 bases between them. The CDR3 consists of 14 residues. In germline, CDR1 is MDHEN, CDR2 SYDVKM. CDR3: CASSSPTGNYGYTF. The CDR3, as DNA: TGTGCCAGCAGTTCGCCTACAGGGAACTATGGCTACACCTTC.

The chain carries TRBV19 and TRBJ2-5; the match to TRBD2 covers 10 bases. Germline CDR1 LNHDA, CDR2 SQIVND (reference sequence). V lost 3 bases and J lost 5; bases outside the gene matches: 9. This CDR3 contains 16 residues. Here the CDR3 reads CASSMALGSGGETQYF. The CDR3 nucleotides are TGTGCCAGTAGTATGGCCCTGGGTAGCGGGGGGGAGACCCAGTACTTC.

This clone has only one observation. The chain's CDR3 is CASSLAATGGYGYTF. The CDR3 nucleotides are TGTGCCAGCAGCTTAGCGGCGACAGGGGGCTATGGCTACACCTTC. The V and J genes are TRBV7-8 and TRBJ1-2; 9 bases fit TRBD1. The CDR3 loop spans 15 amino acids. In germline, CDR1 is SGHVS, CDR2 FQNEAQ. Losses at the gene ends were 0 bases for V and 4 bases for J; bases not matched to a gene: 3.

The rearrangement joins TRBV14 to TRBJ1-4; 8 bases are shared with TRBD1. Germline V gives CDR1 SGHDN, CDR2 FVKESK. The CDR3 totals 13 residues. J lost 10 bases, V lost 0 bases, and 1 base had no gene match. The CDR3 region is CASSQDGTGKLFF. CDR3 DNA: TGTGCCAGCAGCCAAGATGGGACAGGAAAACTGTTTTTT.

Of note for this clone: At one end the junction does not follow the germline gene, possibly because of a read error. The DNA for the CDR3 is TGTGTCAGCAGTAAGGGGTTCGGACAGGGGACAGATACGCAGTATTTT. Translation: CVSSKGFGQGTDTQYF. The rearrangement uses TRBV6-4 and TRBJ2-3, with 9 bases that match TRBD1. Per the germline V gene, CDR1 is MRHNA and CDR2 is SNTAGT. The CDR3 totals 16 residues.